Ten or more counts support the clone carrying this T cell receptor beta chain. Its target is not known. Unique molecular identifiers were incorporated into the prepared TCRbeta library. TCRdb independently ran MiXCR on the PCR reads; one entry per CDR3 protein. The sample has 750,000 to 950,000 distinct CDR3 sequences, about 16% seen once; the top ten hold around 5%. The CDR3 sequence is 16 residues long. Unmatched junction bases numbered 8, after V lost 3 bases and J lost 9 bases. Germline values: CDR1 SGHRS, CDR2 YFSETQ. The data derive from a study of T-cell reconstitution after alpha-beta-depleted transplantation in children. General observations from the study: TCRbeta diversity was high at day 60 in some patients (a result of surviving recipient T cells and thymic progenitors). The origin of alpha-beta T cells about two months after transplant was reportedly several hundred expanded graft clones. One year after transplant, T-cell counts and diversity came mostly from newly produced T cells.

The sequence came from a male patient between 10 and 17 years old who had a stem cell transplant for acute lymphoblastic leukemia, so the T cells may come from the graft donor. This sequence joins TRBV5-1 and TRBJ2-1, with 14 bases identical to TRBD2. Sequences were derived from PBMCs, mostly from graft donor cells, sampled 360 days after TCRalphabeta/CD19-depleted stem cell transplant. The CDR3 bases are TGCGCCAGCAGCTCGGGACTAGCGGGAGTCAGAGGTGAGCAGTTCTTC. It yields the protein CASSSGLAGVRGEQFF. The full variable domain, its missing parts supplied by reference TRBV5-1 and TRBJ2-1, is KAGVTQTPRYLIKTRGQQVTLSCSPISGHRSVSWYQQTPGQGLQFLFEYFSETQRNKGNFPGRFSGRQFSNSRSEMNVSTLELGDSALYLCASSSGLAGVRGEQFFGPGTRLTVL.